This TCR beta chain was obtained from a study of blood T cell repertoires in COVID-19. Using immunoSEQ multiplex PCR, the repertoire was profiled, and TCRdb retains in-frame clones only, with some absent. The sample holds a few hundred thousand clones, approximately 85% seen once. The V gene's germline CDR1 is SGHKS and CDR2 YYEKEE (reference sequence). The V end was cut by 4 bases, the J end by 2 bases, with 4 bases between. This CDR3 has 11 residues. The specimen was peripheral blood. This chain links TRBV5-5 with TRBJ2-7; D gene ambiguous. The sequence came from a man younger than 35 with active or convalescent COVID-19. CDR3 loop: CASSLTYEQYF. CDR3 coding DNA: TGTGCCAGCAGCCTAACCTACGAGCAGTACTTC.